The 16 T cell receptor beta chains in this list originate from one sample, sequenced in a study of blood T cell repertoires in COVID-19. Measured with immunoSEQ multiplex PCR; TCRdb has only the in-frame clones, and not every one. The table shows tens of thousands of clones, with around 88% occurring only once. The sequenced sample was peripheral blood. The receptors originated from a man aged 60 to 75 with acute or convalescent COVID-19.

The rearrangement joins TRBV29-1 to TRBJ2-7; D perhaps matches TRBD1 (6 bases). This CDR3 comprises 13 residues. The V gene lost 6 bases and the J gene lost 6 bases, with 18 bases spanning the gap. The germline gives CDR1 SQVTM, CDR2 ANQGSEA. The CDR3: CSVEGRGLTEQYF. The DNA of the CDR3 is TGCAGCGTCGAGGGAAGGGGGTTGACCGAGCAGTACTTC.

The gene calls are TRBV4-1 and TRBJ1-1, with D possibly TRBD1 on 6 matching bases. CDR3 length: 16 residues. V lost 0 bases and J lost 3, with 14 bases in between. CDR1 is MGHRA and CDR2 is YSYEKL in the germline V gene. Written as DNA, the CDR3 is TGCGCCAGCAGCCAAGATATCAGGGGTATGGACACTGAAGCTTTCTTT. Protein sequence: CASSQDIRGMDTEAFF.

The V call is TRBV19, the J call TRBJ2-6; tentatively, D is TRBD2 (5 bases). Per germline, CDR1 LNHDA and CDR2 SQIVND (reference sequence). The CDR3 length is 14 residues. Trimming took off 4 bases at V and 4 bases at J, with 8 bases between the two ends. The CDR3 nucleotides are TGTGCCAGTAGTAGGAGGAGAGGGGCCAACGTCCTGACTTTC. Amino acid sequence: CASSRRRGANVLTF.

The V and J genes are TRBV5-5 and TRBJ2-3; 10 bases line up with TRBD2. The CDR3 spans 15 residues. J gave up 6 bases and V 4 bases, and 8 bases lay outside the gene matches. Germline V gives CDR1 SGHKS, CDR2 YYEKEE (reference sequence). CDR3 sequence reads: CASSPIAGGRDTQYF. Written as DNA, the CDR3 is TGTGCCAGCAGCCCAATAGCGGGGGGCAGGGATACGCAGTATTTT.

This clone was seen a single time. The gene calls are TRBV6-1 and TRBJ2-6; D uncertain. V was trimmed by 6 bases and J by 2 bases, leaving 14 bases between them. CDR1 is MNHNS, CDR2 SASEGT, per germline. The CDR3 has 16 residues. The CDR3 DNA is TGTGCCAGCAGGGAATATTCTGGGCCTGGGGCCAACGTCCTGACTTTC. The encoded protein is CASREYSGPGANVLTF.

The chain employs TRBV5-8 and TRBJ2-3; no firm D call. The CDR3 consists of 14 residues. CDR1 SGHTS and CDR2 YDEGEE come from the germline V gene. V lost 3 bases and J 4 bases, leaving 12 bases between the germline ends. The CDR3 bases are TGTGCCAGCAGCTCCCTATCTGGTCCAGATACGCAGTATTTT. Translation: CASSSLSGPDTQYF.

The V call is TRBV28, the J call TRBJ1-6; weak D call: TRBD1 (6 bases). V was pared by 5 bases and J by 9 bases, with 8 bases between. The CDR3 contains 12 residues. Germline assignment: CDR1 MDHEN and CDR2 SYDVKM. Written as DNA, the CDR3 is TGTGCCAGCAGTACAGGGAGTTCACCCCTCCACTTT. This sequence encodes CASSTGSSPLHF.

The V and J genes are TRBV5-4 and TRBJ2-7; perhaps TRBD2 as D (6 bases). The V end lost 0 bases, the J end lost 9 bases, and 16 bases lay between the germline ends. The CDR3 loop spans 14 amino acids. CDR1 and CDR2 (germline): SGHNT, YYREEE (reference sequence). Here the CDR3 reads CASSLGGGDGRQYF. The DNA of the CDR3 is TGTGCCAGCAGCTTGGGGGGCGGGGATGGGCGGCAGTACTTC.

The V and J genes are TRBV19 and TRBJ1-2; D uncertain. Trimming pared 8 bases from V and 8 bases from J, leaving 15 bases between. Germline values: CDR1 LNHDA, CDR2 SQIVND (reference sequence). The CDR3 totals 12 residues. Written as DNA, the CDR3 is TGTGCCAGTGCCCCCCCAACGGGGGGCTACACCTTC. Its protein product is CASAPPTGGYTF.

The genes are TRBV7-9 and TRBJ1-6; possibly TRBD1 for D (6 bases). Germline loops: CDR1 SEHNR, CDR2 FQNEAQ (reference sequence). The CDR3 contains 15 residues. The V gene lost 0 bases and the J gene lost 10 bases, with 13 bases spanning the gap. Here the CDR3 reads CASSLAVGANSPLHF. The CDR3 DNA is TGTGCCAGCAGCTTAGCGGTGGGGGCTAACTCACCCCTCCACTTT.

This chain joins TRBV12-3 or TRBV12-4 and TRBJ2-7; a possible D gene is TRBD1 (5 bases). There are 13 residues in the CDR3. Deletions cut 2 bases from V and 6 bases from J, with 11 bases between. The CDR3: CASSLQGHGEQYF. The CDR3 coding sequence is TGTGCCAGCAGTTTACAGGGTCATGGCGAGCAGTACTTC.

This rearrangement joins TRBV2 to TRBJ1-2, with 7 bases identical to TRBD1. Germline assignment: CDR1 SNHLY and CDR2 FYNNEI. CDR3 length: 15 residues. Trimming cost V 2 bases and J 7 bases; bases outside gene matches: 10. The DNA of the CDR3 is TGTGCCAGCAGTGAATCAGACAGGGAGGCCCGTGGCTACACCTTC. Its translation is CASSESDREARGYTF.

The gene calls are TRBV29-1 and TRBJ1-2; no clear D. CDR3 length: 12 residues. Trimming stripped 3 bases from V and 8 bases from J, with 13 bases between. Germline V CDR1 and CDR2: SQVTM, ANQGSEA. CDR3 region: CSVEAGPGGYTF. As DNA, the CDR3 is TGCAGCGTTGAGGCAGGCCCCGGCGGCTACACCTTC.

V is TRBV27 and J is TRBJ1-5; D is uncertain. The germline V and J ends were trimmed by 3 bases and 0 bases, with 6 bases remaining between them. Germline V gene data show CDR1 as MNHEY and CDR2 as SMNVEV (reference sequence). The CDR3 has 14 residues. The chain's CDR3 is CASSFDISNQPQHF. In nucleotides, the CDR3 is TGTGCCAGCAGTTTTGACATTAGCAATCAGCCCCAGCATTTT.

The V gene is TRBV18, the J gene TRBJ1-1, with a possible D match to TRBD1 (5 bases). CDR3 length: 15 amino acids. CDR1 and CDR2 from the germline V gene are KGHSH and LQKENI. The V end lost 1 base, the J end lost 5 bases, and 14 bases lay between the germline ends. CDR3: CASSPQSGGGTEAFF. CDR3 DNA: TGTGCCAGCTCACCACAATCCGGCGGGGGAACTGAAGCTTTCTTT. The full variable domain, rest sourced from reference TRBV18 and TRBJ1-1, is NAGVMQNPRHLVRRRGQEARLRCSPMKGHSHVYWYRQLPEEGLKFMVYLQKENIIDESGMPKERFSAEFPKEGPSILRIQQVVRGDSAAYFCASSPQSGGGTEAFFGQGTRLTVV.

This sequence joins TRBV7-2 and TRBJ2-7, with 10 bases lining up with TRBD1. V shed 3 bases, J shed 4 bases, and the junction held 6 bases outside the gene matches. The CDR3 totals 15 residues. The germline V gene has CDR1 SGHTA and CDR2 FQGNSA. The DNA of the CDR3 is TGTGCCAGCAGCTTTGGGACAGGGGATGGTTACGAGCAGTACTTC. Protein: CASSFGTGDGYEQYF. Using reference TRBV7-2 and TRBJ2-7 for the parts outside the CDR3, the full variable domain is GAGVSQSPSNKVTEKGKDVELRCDPISGHTALYWYRQSLGQGLEFLIYFQGNSAPDKSGLPSDRFSAERTGGSVSTLTIQRTQQEDSAVYLCASSFGTGDGYEQYFGPGTRLTVT.